This record concerns one T cell receptor beta chain sequence. The data originate from a study of blood T cell repertoires in COVID-19. About the research overall: The United States, Italy and Spain were the sources of the acute and convalescent COVID-19 samples. Sources were T cells, B-cell-depleted T cells, or PBMCs; the material itself was cDNA or gDNA.

CDR1 SGHTA and CDR2 FQGNSA come from the germline V gene. The CDR3 runs 15 residues. With 5 bases clipped from V and 2 bases from J, the junction kept 7 bases outside the gene matches. In the authors' methods: From reference gene primer amplification, estimates of nucleated cell counts were derived. Generated by immunoSEQ multiplex PCR, the TCRdb table keeps only in-frame clones and is missing some. V and J calls and clone size are as listed in that table; D and trimming were resolved from the DNA. The sample lists fewer than 300,000 clones; about four fifths were seen once. This sequence originates from a woman aged 45-65 years who had recovered from COVID-19. Sequencing input: peripheral blood. The rearrangement uses TRBV7-2 and TRBJ2-3, with 7 bases matching TRBD1. CDR3 sequence: CASSPQTGNTDTQYF. In DNA form, the CDR3 reads TGTGCCAGCAGCCCACAGACAGGGAACACAGATACGCAGTATTTT. Looking up the rest from reference TRBV7-2 and TRBJ2-3 gives the full variable domain: GAGVSQSPSNKVTEKGKDVELRCDPISGHTALYWYRQSLGQGLEFLIYFQGNSAPDKSGLPSDRFSAERTGGSVSTLTIQRTQQEDSAVYLCASSPQTGNTDTQYFGPGTRLTVL.